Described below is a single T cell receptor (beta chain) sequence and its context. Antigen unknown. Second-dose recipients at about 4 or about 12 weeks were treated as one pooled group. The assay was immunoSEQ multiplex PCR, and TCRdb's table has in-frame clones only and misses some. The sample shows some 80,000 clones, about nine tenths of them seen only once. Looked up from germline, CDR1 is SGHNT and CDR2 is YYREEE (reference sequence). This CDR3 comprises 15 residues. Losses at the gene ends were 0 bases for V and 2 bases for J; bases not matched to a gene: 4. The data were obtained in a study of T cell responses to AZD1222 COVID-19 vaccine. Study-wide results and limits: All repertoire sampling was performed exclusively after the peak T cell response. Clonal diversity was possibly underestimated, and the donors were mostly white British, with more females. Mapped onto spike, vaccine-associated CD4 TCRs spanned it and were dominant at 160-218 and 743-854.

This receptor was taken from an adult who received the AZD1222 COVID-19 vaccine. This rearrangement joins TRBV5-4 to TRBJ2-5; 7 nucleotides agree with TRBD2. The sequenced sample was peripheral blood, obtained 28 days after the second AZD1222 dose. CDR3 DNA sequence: TGTGCCAGCAGCTTGGCCAGCGGGGCGCAAGAGACCCAGTACTTC. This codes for CASSLASGAQETQYF.